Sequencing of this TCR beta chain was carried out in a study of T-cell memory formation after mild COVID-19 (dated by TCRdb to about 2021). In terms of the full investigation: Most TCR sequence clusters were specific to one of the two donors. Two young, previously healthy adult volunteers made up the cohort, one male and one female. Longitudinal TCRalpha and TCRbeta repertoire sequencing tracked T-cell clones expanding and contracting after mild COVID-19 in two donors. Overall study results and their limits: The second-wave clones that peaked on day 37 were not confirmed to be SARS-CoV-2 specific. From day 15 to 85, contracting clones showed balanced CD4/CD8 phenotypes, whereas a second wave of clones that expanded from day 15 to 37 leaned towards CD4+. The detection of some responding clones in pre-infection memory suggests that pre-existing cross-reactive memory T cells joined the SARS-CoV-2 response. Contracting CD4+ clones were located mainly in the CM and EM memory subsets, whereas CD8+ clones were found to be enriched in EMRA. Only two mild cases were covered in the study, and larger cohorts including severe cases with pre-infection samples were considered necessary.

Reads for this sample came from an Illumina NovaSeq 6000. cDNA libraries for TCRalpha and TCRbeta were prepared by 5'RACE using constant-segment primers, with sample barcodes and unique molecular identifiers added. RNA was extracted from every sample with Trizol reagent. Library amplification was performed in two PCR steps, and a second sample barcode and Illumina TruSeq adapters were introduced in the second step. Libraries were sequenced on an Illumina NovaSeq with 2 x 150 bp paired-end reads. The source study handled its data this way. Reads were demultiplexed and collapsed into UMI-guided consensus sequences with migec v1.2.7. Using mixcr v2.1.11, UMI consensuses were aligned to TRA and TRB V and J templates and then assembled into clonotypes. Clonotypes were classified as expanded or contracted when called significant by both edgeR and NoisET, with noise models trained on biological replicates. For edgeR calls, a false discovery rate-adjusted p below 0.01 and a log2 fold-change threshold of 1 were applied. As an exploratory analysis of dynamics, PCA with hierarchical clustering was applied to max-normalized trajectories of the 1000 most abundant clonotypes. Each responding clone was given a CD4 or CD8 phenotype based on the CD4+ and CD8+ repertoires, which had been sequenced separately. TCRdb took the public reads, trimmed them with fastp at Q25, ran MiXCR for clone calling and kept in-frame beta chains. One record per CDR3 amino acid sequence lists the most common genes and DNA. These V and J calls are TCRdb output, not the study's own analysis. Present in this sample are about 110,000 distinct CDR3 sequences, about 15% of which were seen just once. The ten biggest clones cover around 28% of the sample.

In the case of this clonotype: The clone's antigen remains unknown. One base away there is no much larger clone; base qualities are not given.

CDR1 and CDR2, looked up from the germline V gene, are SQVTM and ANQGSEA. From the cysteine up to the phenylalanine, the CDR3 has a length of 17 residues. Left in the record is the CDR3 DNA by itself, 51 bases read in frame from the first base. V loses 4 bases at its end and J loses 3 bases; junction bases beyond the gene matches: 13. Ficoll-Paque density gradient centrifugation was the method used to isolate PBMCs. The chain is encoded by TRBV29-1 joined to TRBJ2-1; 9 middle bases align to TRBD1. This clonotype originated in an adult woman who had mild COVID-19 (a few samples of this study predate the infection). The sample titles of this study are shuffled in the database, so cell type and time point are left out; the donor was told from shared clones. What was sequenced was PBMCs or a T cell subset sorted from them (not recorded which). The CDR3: CSVGSWGGTGYYNEQFF. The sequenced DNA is TGCAGCGTTGGGTCTTGGGGTGGGACAGGGTACTACAATGAGCAGTTCTTC.